The 8 T cell receptor beta chains reported below all come from one sample, sequenced in a study of OX40 agonist ivuxolimab in advanced cancers. The protocol was immunoSEQ multiplex PCR, while the TCRdb copy is restricted to in-frame clones and leaves out a portion. The table lists about 70,000 clones, approximately 86% of them singletons. Material: CD4+ or CD8+ T cells sorted from blood, obtained in a trial of the OX40 agonist ivuxolimab. The origin of the receptors is an adult with an advanced solid tumor such as melanoma, head and neck, liver or kidney cancer.

The chain recombines TRBV5-1 with TRBJ2-3; 11 nucleotides line up with TRBD2. The V segment lost 1 base and the J segment 5 bases; nucleotides outside the gene matches: 6. Germline V gene sequence: CDR1 SGHRS, CDR2 YFSETQ. The CDR3 is 16 residues long. The CDR3 loop reads CASSLSLAGGGDTQYF. The CDR3 DNA sequence: TGCGCCAGCAGCTTGAGTCTAGCGGGGGGCGGAGATACGCAGTATTTT.

The chain has TRBV14 and TRBJ1-5; no clear D gene. This CDR3 contains 17 residues. V was cut by 0 bases and J by 4 bases, with 16 bases left in between. Per the germline V gene, CDR1 is SGHDN and CDR2 is FVKESK. CDR3 nucleotides: TGTGCCAGCAGCCAAGATTTTACCAGTTACCGTAATCAGCCCCAGCATTTT. Amino acid sequence: CASSQDFTSYRNQPQHF. Based on the CDR3 plus reference TRBV14 and TRBJ1-5, the full variable domain is EAGVTQFPSHSVIEKGQTVTLRCDPISGHDNLYWYRRVMGKEIKFLLHFVKESKQDESGMPNNRFLAERTGGTYSTLKVQPAELEDSGVYFCASSQDFTSYRNQPQHFGDGTRLSIL.

V usage is TRBV7-2 and J usage is TRBJ2-3; D call uncertain. CDR1 is SGHTA and CDR2 is FQGNSA in the germline V gene. V was trimmed by 3 bases and J by 0 bases, leaving 10 bases between them. This CDR3 spans 15 amino acids. CDR3 sequence reads: CASSFSRGSTDTQYF. The DNA for the CDR3 is TGTGCCAGCAGCTTTAGCCGAGGAAGCACAGATACGCAGTATTTT.

The V call is TRBV28, the J call TRBJ1-3; maybe TRBD1 (6 bases). Germline V gene lookup returns CDR1 MDHEN and CDR2 SYDVKM. Trimming took 7 bases from V and 3 from J, leaving 19 bases between them. The CDR3 runs 16 residues. The CDR3 spells CASTTAGGAFGNTIYF. CDR3 DNA sequence: TGTGCCAGCACTACCGCCGGGGGGGCGTTTGGAAACACCATATATTTT.

The chain is built from TRBV6-5 and TRBJ2-3; 10 positions agree with TRBD2. The ends lost 6 bases at V and 3 bases at J; junction bases unmatched: 6. The CDR3 spans 15 residues. Germline V lookup: CDR1 MNHEY, CDR2 SVGAGI. CDR3 DNA: TGTGCCAGCAGCCGTCAGGGACTAGCGACAGATACGCAGTATTTT. This translates into CASSRQGLATDTQYF.

V is TRBV19 and J is TRBJ1-2; no clear D. The germline V and J ends were trimmed by 3 bases and 8 bases, with 13 bases remaining between them. Per germline, CDR1 LNHDA and CDR2 SQIVND (reference sequence). CDR3 length equals 13 residues. The CDR3 loop is CASSIRRIGGYTF. The CDR3 DNA reads TGTGCCAGTAGTATTCGACGGATCGGAGGCTACACCTTC.

This clone was observed a few times. V usage is TRBV15 and J usage is TRBJ1-1; a weak D match, TRBD1 (5 bases). This CDR3 region has 14 residues. Trimming stripped 0 bases from V and 8 bases from J, with 13 bases between. Germline loops: CDR1 LNHNV, CDR2 YYDKDF (reference sequence). The CDR3 nucleotides read TGTGCCACCAGCAGAGATCGAGAGGGGTGGGAAGCTTTCTTT. This encodes CATSRDREGWEAFF.

The chain carries TRBV7-9 and TRBJ1-6; D is ambiguous. Per germline, CDR1 SEHNR and CDR2 FQNEAQ (reference sequence). The CDR3 covers 15 residues. V was trimmed by 6 bases and J by 9 bases, leaving 18 bases between them. The CDR3 coding sequence is TGTGCCAGCAGTGGAGATGATAGCGTGTTTTCACCCCTCCACTTT. The encoded protein is CASSGDDSVFSPLHF.